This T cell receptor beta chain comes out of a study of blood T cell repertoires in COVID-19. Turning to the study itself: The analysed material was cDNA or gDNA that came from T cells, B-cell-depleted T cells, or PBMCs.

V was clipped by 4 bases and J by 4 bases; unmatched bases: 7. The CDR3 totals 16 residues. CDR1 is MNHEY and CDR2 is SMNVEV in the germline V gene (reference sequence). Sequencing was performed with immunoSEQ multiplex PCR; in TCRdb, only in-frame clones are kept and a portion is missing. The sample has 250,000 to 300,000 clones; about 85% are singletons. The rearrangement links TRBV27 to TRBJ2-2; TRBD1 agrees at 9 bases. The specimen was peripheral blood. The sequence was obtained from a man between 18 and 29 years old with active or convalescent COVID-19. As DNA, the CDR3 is TGTGCCAGCAGTTCTATCGGGACAGGGATCACCGGGGAGCTGTTTTTT. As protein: CASSSIGTGITGELFF.